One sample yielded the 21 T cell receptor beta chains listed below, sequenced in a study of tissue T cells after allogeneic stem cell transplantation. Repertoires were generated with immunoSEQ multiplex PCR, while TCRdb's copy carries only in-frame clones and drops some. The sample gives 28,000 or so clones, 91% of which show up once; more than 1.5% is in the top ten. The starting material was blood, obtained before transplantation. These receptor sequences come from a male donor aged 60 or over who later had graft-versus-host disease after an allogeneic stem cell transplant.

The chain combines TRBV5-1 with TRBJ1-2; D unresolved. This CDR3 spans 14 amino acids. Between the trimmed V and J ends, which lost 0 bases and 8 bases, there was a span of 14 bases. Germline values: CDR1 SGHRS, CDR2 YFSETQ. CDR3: CASSLDGWGFGYTF. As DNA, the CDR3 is TGCGCCAGCAGCTTGGACGGTTGGGGTTTCGGCTACACCTTC.

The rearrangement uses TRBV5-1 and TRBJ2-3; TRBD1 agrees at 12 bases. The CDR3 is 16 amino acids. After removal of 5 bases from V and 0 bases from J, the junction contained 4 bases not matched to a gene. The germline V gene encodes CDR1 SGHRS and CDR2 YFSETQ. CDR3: CASRAGTGGSTDTQYF. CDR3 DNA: TGCGCCAGCAGGGCCGGGACAGGGGGCAGCACAGATACGCAGTATTTT.

The CDR3 DNA sequence: TGCGCCAGCAGCCAAGGCCCAGCGGGAGAGACGAACACCGGGGAGCTGTTTTTT. This encodes CASSQGPAGETNTGELFF. The gene calls are TRBV4-1 and TRBJ2-2, with 8 bases aligning to TRBD2. CDR1 MGHRA and CDR2 YSYEKL come from the germline V gene. CDR3 length: 18 residues. Germline trimming cut 1 base from V and 0 bases from J; bases unmatched to any gene: 7.

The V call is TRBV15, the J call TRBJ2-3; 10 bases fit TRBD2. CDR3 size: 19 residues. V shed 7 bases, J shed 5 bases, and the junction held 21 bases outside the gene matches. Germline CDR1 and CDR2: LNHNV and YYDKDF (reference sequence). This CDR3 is CATKTKKEREGHEGDTQYF. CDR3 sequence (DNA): TGTGCCACCAAAACTAAAAAGGAGCGGGAGGGCCATGAGGGAGATACGCAGTATTTT. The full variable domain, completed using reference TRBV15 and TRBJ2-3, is DAMVIQNPRYQVTQFGKPVTLSCSQTLNHNVMYWYQQKSSQAPKLLFHYYDKDFNNEADTPDNFQSRRPNTSFCFLDIRSPGLGDTAMYLCATKTKKEREGHEGDTQYFGPGTRLTVL.

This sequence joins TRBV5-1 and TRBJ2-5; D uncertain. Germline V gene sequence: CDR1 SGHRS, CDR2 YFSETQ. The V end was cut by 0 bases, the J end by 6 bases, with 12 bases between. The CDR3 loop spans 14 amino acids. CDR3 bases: TGCGCCAGCAGCTTGGGCGGTCCCGGCAAGACCCAGTACTTC. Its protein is CASSLGGPGKTQYF.

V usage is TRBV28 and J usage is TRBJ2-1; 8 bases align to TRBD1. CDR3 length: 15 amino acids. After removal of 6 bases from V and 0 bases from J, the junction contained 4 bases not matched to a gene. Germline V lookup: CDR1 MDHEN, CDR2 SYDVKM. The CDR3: CASSKGQGSYNEQFF. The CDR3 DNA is TGTGCCAGCAGCAAAGGACAGGGCTCCTACAATGAGCAGTTCTTC.

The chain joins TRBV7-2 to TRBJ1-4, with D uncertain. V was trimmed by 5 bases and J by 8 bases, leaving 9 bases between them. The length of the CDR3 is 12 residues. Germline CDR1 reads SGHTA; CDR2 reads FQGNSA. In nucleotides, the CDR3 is TGTGCCAGCAGCACACGAGGGGAAAAACTGTTTTTT. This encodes CASSTRGEKLFF.

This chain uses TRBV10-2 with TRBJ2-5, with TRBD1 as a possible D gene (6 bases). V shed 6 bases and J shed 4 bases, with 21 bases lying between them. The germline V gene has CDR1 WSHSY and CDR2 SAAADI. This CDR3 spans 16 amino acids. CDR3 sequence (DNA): TGCGCCAGCAGCCAGAGGGGCAGGGGAAATCTAGAGACCCAGTACTTC. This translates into CASSQRGRGNLETQYF.

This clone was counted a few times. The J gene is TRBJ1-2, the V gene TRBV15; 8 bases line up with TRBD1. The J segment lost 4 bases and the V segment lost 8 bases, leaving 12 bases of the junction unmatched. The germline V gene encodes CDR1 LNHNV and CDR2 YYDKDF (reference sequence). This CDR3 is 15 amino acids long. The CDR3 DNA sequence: TGTGCCACCGGGCCCCTTACAGGGGGACCCTATGGCTACACCTTC. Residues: CATGPLTGGPYGYTF.

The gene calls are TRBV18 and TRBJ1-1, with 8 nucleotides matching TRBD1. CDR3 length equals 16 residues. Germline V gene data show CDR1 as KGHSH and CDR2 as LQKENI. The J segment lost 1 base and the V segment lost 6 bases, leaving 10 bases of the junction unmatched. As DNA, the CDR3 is TGTGCCAGCTCTATCGCCGGGACAGGTTCGAACACTGAAGCTTTCTTT. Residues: CASSIAGTGSNTEAFF.

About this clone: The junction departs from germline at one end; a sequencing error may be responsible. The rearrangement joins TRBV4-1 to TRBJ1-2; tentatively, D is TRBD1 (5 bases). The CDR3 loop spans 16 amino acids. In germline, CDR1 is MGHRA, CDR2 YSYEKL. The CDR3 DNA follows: TGCGCCAGCAGCCCCCAAAGGGGTTATGGTAACTACGGCTACACCTTC. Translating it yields CASSPQRGYGNYGYTF.

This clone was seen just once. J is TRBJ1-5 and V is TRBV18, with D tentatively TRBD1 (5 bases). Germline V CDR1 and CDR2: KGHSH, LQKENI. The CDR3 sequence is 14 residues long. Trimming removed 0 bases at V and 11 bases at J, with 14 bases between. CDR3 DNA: TGTGCCAGCTCACCACCGGGGGGTTCTGGGGCCCAGCATTTT. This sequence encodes CASSPPGGSGAQHF.

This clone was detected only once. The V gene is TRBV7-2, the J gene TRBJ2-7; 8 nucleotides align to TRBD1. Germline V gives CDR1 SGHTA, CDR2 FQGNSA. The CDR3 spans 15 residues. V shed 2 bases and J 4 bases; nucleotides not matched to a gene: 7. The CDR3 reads CASSLTRDRQYEQYF. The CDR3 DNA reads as TGTGCCAGCAGCTTAACCCGGGACAGGCAATACGAGCAGTACTTC.

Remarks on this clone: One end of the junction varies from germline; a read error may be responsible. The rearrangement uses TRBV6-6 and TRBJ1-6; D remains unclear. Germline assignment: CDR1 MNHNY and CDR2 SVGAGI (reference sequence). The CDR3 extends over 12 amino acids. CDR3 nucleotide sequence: TGTGCCGGCAGGACGGGCGATTCACCCCTCCACTTT. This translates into CAGRTGDSPLHF.

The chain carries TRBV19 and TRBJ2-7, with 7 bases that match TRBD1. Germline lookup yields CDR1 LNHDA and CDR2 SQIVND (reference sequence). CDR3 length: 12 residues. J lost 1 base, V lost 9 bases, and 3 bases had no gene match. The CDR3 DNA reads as TGTGCCAGCCGGGACAGATCCTACGAGCAGTACTTC. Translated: CASRDRSYEQYF.

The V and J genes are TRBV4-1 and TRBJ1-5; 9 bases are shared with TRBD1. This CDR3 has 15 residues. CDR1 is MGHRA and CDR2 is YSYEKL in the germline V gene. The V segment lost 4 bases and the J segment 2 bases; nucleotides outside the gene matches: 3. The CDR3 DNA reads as TGCGCCAGCAGCCGGACAGGGGCGGGCAATCAGCCCCAGCATTTT. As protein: CASSRTGAGNQPQHF.

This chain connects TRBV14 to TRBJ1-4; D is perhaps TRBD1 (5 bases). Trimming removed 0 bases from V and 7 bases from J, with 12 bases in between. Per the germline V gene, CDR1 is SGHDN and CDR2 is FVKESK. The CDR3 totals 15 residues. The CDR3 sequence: CASSQDRGHGEKLFF. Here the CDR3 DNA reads TGTGCCAGCAGCCAAGATCGGGGCCATGGTGAAAAACTGTTTTTT.

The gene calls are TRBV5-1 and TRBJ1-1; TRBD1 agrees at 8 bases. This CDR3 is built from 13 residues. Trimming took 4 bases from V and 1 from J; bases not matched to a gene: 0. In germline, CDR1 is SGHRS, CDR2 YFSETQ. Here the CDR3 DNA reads TGCGCCAGCAGCACAGGGGGGAACACTGAAGCTTTCTTT. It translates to CASSTGGNTEAFF.

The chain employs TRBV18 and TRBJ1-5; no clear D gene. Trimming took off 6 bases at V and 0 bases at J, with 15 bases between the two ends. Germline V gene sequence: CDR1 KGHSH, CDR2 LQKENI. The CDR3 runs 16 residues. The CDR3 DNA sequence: TGTGCCAGCTCGTGTCACCTGAATTATAGCAATCAGCCCCAGCATTTT. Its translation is CASSCHLNYSNQPQHF.

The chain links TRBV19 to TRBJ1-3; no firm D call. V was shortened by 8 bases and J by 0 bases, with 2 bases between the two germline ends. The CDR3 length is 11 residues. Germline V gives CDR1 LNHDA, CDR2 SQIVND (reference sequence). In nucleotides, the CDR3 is TGTGCCAGTTTCTCTGGAAACACCATATATTTT. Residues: CASFSGNTIYF.

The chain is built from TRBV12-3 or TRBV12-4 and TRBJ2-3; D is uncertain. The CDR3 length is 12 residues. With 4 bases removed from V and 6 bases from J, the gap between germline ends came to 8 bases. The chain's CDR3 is CASSSQGDTQYF. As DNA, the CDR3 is TGTGCCAGCAGTTCTCAAGGGGATACGCAGTATTTT.